The 5 T cell receptor beta chains below were found in one sample sequenced in a study of shared clonotypes between healthy human individuals. The data were produced by immunoSEQ multiplex PCR, yet TCRdb's version contains in-frame clones alone and is incomplete. This sample carries some 2,400,000 clones, approximately 95% of them seen once, and the ten largest clones take more than 0.1%. Specimen: naive CD4+ T cells sorted from blood. Regarding subset: CD45RA+ positively selected. Receptors were obtained from a man younger than 35 in good health.

CDR3 amino acids: CAWSSSGGEQYF. The CDR3, as DNA: TGTGCCTGGAGTTCGAGCGGAGGTGAGCAGTACTTC. This chain connects TRBV30 to TRBJ2-7, with D possibly TRBD2 on 5 matching bases. The V end was cut by 2 bases, the J end by 7 bases, with 12 bases between. The CDR3 has 12 amino acids. Germline V lookup: CDR1 GTSNPN, CDR2 SVGIG (reference sequence).

The J gene is TRBJ2-1, the V gene TRBV5-6, with TRBD1 identical over 7 bases. After removal of 4 bases from V and 5 bases from J, the junction contained 6 bases not matched to a gene. The CDR3 contains 14 residues. The germline V gene encodes CDR1 SGHDT and CDR2 YYEEEE. In DNA, the CDR3 is TGTGCCAGCAGCCGAATAGACAGGGACAATGAGCAGTTCTTC. It codes for CASSRIDRDNEQFF.

Remarks on this clone: The sample has other DNA sequences that encode this CDR3 too. The chain employs TRBV5-1 and TRBJ2-7; 7 bases fit TRBD1. The J segment lost 2 bases and the V segment lost 0 bases, leaving 2 bases of the junction unmatched. CDR3 size: 14 residues. The germline V gene encodes CDR1 SGHRS and CDR2 YFSETQ. CDR3 region: CASSLATGPYEQYF. Here the CDR3 DNA reads TGCGCCAGCAGCTTGGCGACAGGGCCCTACGAGCAGTACTTC.

The rearrangement joins TRBV7-3 to TRBJ2-7, with D perhaps TRBD2 (6 bases). Trimming removed 5 bases from V and 0 bases from J, with 14 bases in between. CDR1 is SGHTA and CDR2 is FQGTGA in the germline V gene. This CDR3 is built from 15 residues. CDR3 nucleotides: TGTGCCAGCAGCCCGTTTGGCGGGGACTCCTACGAGCAGTACTTC. This gives the protein CASSPFGGDSYEQYF. Variable domain in full (rest from reference TRBV7-3 and TRBJ2-7): GAGVSQTPSNKVTEKGKYVELRCDPISGHTALYWYRQSLGQGPEFLIYFQGTGAADDSGLPNDRFFAVRPEGSVSTLKIQRTERGDSAVYLCASSPFGGDSYEQYFGPGTRLTVT.

This chain connects TRBV5-1 to TRBJ2-7; a possible D gene is TRBD2 (5 bases). The ends were cut back, 0 bases at V and 0 bases at J, with 10 bases in the middle. The CDR3 has 15 residues. Germline CDR1 and CDR2: SGHRS and YFSETQ. CDR3 region: CASSLEHGSSYEQYF. The CDR3 DNA is TGCGCCAGCAGCTTGGAACATGGGAGCTCCTACGAGCAGTACTTC.